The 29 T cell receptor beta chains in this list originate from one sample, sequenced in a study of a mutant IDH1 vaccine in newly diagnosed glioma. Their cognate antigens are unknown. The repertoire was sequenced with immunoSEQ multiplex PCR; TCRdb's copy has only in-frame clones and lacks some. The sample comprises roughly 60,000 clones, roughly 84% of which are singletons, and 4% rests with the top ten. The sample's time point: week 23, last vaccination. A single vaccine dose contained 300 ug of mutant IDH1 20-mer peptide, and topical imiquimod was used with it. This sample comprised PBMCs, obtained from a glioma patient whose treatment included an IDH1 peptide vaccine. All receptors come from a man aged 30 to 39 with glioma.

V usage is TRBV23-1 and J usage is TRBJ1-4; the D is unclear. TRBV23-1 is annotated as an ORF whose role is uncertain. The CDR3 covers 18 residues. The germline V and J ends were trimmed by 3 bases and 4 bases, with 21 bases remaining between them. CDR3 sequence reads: CASSHPIGQRFGNEKLFF. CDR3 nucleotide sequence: TGCGCCAGCAGTCACCCCATAGGGCAGCGCTTTGGTAATGAAAAACTGTTTTTT.

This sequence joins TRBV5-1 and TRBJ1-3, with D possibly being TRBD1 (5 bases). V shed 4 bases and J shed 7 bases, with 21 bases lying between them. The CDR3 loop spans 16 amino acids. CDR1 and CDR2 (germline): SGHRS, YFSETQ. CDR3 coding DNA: TGCGCCAGCAGCATAATAGGGGAATCGAGTGAGAACACCATATATTTT. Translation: CASSIIGESSENTIYF.

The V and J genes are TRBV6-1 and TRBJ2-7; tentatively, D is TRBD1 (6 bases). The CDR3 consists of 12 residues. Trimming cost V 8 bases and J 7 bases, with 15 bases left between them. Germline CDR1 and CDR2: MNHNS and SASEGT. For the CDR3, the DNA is TGTGCCAGCCTCAGCCTCCAGGGGGAGCAGTACTTC. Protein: CASLSLQGEQYF.

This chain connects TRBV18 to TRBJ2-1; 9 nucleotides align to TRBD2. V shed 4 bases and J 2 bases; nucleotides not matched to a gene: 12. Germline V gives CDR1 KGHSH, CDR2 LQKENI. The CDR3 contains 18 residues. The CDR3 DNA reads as TGTGCCAGCTCACTTGGGATACTAGCGGGTAAGGCCTACAATGAGCAGTTCTTC. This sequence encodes CASSLGILAGKAYNEQFF.

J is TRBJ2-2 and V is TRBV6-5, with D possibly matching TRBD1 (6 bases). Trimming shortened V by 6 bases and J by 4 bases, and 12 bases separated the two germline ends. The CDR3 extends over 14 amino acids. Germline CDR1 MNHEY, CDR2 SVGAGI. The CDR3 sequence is CASSQDSRTGELFF. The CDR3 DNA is TGTGCCAGCAGCCAGGACAGCCGCACCGGGGAGCTGTTTTTT.

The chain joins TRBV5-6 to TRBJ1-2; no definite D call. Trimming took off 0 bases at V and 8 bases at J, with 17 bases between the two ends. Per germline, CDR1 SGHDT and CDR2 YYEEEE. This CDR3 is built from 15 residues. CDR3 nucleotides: TGTGCCAGCAGCTTGGACGTGACGGATATTTGGGGCTACACCTTC. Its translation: CASSLDVTDIWGYTF.

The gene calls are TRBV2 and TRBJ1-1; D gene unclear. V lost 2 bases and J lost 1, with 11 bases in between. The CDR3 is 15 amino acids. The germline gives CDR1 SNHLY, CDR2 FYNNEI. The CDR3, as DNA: TGTGCCAGCAGTGAAAGCGGACGGGCGAACACTGAAGCTTTCTTT. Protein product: CASSESGRANTEAFF.

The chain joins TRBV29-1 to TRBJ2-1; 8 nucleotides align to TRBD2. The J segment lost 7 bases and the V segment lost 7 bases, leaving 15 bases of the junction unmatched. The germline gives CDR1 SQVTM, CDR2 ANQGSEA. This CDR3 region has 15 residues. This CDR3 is CSAYGVAGYGNEQFF. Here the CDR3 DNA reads TGCAGCGCGTACGGGGTAGCGGGGTACGGGAATGAGCAGTTCTTC.

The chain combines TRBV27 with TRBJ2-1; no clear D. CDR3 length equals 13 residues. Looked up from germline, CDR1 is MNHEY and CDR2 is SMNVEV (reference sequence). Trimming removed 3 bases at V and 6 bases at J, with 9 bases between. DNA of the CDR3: TGTGCCAGCAGTTTGTCTGGGGTCAATGAGCAGTTCTTC. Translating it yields CASSLSGVNEQFF.

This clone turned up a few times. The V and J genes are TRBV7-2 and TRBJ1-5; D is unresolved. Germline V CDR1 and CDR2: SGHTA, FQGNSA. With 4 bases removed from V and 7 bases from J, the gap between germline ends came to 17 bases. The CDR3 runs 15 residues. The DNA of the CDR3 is TGTGCCAGCAGCTATCTTCTGGGGTCGGGACAGCCCCAGCATTTT. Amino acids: CASSYLLGSGQPQHF. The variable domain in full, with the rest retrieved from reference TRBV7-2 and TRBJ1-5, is GAGVSQSPSNKVTEKGKDVELRCDPISGHTALYWYRQSLGQGLEFLIYFQGNSAPDKSGLPSDRFSAERTGGSVSTLTIQRTQQEDSAVYLCASSYLLGSGQPQHFGDGTRLSIL.

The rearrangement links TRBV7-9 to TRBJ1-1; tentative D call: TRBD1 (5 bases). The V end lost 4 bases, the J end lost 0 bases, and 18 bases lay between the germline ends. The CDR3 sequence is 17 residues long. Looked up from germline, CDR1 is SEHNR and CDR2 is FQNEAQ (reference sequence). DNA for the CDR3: TGTGCCAGCAGCTCCCTCCAGGGAAGGCGGATGAACACTGAAGCTTTCTTT. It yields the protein CASSSLQGRRMNTEAFF. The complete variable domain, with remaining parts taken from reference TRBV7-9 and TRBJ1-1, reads DTGVSQNPRHKITKRGQNVTFRCDPISEHNRLYWYRQTLGQGPEFLTYFQNEAQLEKSRLLSDRFSAERPKGSFSTLEIQRTEQGDSAMYLCASSSLQGRRMNTEAFFGQGTRLTVV.

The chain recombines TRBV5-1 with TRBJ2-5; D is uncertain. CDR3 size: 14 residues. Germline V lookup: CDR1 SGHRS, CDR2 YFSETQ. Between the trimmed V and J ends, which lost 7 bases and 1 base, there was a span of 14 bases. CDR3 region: CASGYQPLQETQYF. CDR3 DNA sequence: TGCGCCAGCGGCTACCAACCCCTCCAAGAGACCCAGTACTTC.

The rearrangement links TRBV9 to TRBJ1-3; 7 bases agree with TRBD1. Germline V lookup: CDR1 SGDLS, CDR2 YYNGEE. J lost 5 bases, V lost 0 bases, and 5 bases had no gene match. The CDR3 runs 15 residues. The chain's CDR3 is CASSVDSGQRNTIYF. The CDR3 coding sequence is TGTGCCAGCAGCGTAGACTCGGGACAGAGAAACACCATATATTTT.

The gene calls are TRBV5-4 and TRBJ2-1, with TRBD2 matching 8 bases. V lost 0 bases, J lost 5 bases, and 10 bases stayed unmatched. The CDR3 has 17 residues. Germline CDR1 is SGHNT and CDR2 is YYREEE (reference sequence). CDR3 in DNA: TGTGCCAGCAGCTTGGATGAAGGACTAGCACGAAACAATGAGCAGTTCTTC. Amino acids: CASSLDEGLARNNEQFF.

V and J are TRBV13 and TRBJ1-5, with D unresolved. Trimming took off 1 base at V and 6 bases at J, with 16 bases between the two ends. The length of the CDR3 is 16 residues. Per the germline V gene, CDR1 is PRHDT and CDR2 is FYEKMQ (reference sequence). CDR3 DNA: TGTGCCAGCAGCTTAGCCTCCGGGGATTCGGGTCAGCCCCAGCATTTT. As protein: CASSLASGDSGQPQHF.

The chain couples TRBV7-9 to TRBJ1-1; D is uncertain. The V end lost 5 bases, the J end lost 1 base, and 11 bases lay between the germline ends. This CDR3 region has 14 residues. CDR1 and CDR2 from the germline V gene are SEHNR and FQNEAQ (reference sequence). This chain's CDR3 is CASSPVVWNTEAFF. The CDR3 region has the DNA TGTGCCAGCAGCCCAGTCGTATGGAACACTGAAGCTTTCTTT.

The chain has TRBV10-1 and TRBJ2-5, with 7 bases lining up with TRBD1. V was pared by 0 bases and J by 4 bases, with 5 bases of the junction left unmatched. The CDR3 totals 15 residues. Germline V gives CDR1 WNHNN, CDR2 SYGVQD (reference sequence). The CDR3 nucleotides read TGCGCCAGCAGTGAGTCGGGGACAGCCGGAGAGACCCAGTACTTC. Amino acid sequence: CASSESGTAGETQYF.

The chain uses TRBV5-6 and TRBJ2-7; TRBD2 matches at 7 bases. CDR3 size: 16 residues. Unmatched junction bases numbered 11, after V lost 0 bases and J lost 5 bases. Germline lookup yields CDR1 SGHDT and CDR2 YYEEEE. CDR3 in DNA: TGTGCCAGCAGCTTGGGAGTGGGGACTAACAGTAACGAGCAGTACTTC. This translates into CASSLGVGTNSNEQYF.

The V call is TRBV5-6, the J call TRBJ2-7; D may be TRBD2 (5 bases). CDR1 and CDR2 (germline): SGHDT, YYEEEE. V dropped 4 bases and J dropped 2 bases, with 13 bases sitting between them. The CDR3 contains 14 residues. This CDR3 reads CASSITGSPYEQYF. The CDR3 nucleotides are TGTGCCAGCAGCATAACGGGGAGCCCCTACGAGCAGTACTTC. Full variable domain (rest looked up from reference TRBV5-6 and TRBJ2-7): DAGVTQSPTHLIKTRGQQVTLRCSPKSGHDTVSWYQQALGQGPQFIFQYYEEEERQRGNFPDRFSGHQFPNYSSELNVNALLLGDSALYLCASSITGSPYEQYFGPGTRLTVT.

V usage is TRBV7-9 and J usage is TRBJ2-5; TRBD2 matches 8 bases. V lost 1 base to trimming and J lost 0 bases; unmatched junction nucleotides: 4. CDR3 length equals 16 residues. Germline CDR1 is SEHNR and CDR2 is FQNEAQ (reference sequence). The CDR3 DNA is TGTGCCAGCAGCTTAGTACCAGCGGGGGACCAAGAGACCCAGTACTTC. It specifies CASSLVPAGDQETQYF. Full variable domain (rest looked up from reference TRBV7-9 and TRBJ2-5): DTGVSQNPRHKITKRGQNVTFRCDPISEHNRLYWYRQTLGQGPEFLTYFQNEAQLEKSRLLSDRFSAERPKGSFSTLEIQRTEQGDSAMYLCASSLVPAGDQETQYFGPGTRLLVL.

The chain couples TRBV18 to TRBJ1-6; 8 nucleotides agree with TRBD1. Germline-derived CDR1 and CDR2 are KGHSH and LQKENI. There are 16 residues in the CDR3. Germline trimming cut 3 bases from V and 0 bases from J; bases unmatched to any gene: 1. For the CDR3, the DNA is TGTGCCAGCTCACCCGGACAGGGCTCCTATAATTCACCCCTCCACTTT. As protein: CASSPGQGSYNSPLHF.

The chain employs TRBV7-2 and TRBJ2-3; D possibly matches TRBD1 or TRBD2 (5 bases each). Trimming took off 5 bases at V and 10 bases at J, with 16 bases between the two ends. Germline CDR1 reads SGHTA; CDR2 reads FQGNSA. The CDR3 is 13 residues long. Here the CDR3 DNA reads TGTGCCAGCAGCCTAGACCCCGGGGCTCCGCAGTATTTT. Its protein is CASSLDPGAPQYF.

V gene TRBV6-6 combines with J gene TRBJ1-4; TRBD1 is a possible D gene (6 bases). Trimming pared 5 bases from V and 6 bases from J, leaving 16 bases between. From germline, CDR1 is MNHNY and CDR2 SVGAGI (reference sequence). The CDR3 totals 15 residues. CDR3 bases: TGTGCCAGCAGTCCCCGGACAGCGAATCATGAAAAACTGTTTTTT. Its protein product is CASSPRTANHEKLFF.

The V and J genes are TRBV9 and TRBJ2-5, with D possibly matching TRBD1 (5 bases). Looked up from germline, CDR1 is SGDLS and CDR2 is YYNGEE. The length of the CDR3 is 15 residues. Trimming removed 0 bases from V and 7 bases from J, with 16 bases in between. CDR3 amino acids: CASSVGQGVGGTQYF. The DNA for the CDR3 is TGTGCCAGCAGCGTAGGGCAGGGCGTTGGTGGGACCCAGTACTTC.

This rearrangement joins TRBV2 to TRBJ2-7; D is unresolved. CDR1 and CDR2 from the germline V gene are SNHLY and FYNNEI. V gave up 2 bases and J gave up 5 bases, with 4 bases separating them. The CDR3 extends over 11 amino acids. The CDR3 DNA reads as TGTGCCAGCAGTGAATTTAACGAGCAGTACTTC. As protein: CASSEFNEQYF.

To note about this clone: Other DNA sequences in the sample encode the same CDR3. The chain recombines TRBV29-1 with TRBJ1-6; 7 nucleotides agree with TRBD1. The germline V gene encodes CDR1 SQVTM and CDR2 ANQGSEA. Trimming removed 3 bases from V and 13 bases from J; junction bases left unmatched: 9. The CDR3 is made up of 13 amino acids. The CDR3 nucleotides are TGCAGCGTTGAGGGGACAGTTGGTTCGCCCCTCCACTTT. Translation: CSVEGTVGSPLHF. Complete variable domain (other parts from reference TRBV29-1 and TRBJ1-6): SAVISQKPSRDICQRGTSLTIQCQVDSQVTMMFWYRQQPGQSLTLIATANQGSEATYESGFVIDKFPISRPNLTFSTLTVSNMSPEDSSIYLCSVEGTVGSPLHFGNGTRLTVT.

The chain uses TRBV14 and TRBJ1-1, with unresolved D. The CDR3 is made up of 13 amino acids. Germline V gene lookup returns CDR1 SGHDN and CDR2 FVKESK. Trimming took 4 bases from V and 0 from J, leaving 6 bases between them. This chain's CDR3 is CASSPSLNTEAFF. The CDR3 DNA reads TGTGCCAGCAGCCCTTCACTGAACACTGAAGCTTTCTTT. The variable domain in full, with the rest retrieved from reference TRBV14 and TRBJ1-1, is EAGVTQFPSHSVIEKGQTVTLRCDPISGHDNLYWYRRVMGKEIKFLLHFVKESKQDESGMPNNRFLAERTGGTYSTLKVQPAELEDSGVYFCASSPSLNTEAFFGQGTRLTVV.

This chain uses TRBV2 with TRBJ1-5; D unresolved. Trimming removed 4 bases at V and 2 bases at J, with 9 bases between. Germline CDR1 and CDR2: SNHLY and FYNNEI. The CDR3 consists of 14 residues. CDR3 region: CASSGLLGNQPQHF. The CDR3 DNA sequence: TGTGCCAGCAGTGGCCTTCTAGGCAATCAGCCCCAGCATTTT.

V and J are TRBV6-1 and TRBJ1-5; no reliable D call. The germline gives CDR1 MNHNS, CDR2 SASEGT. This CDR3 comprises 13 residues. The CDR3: CACLGRVNQPQHF. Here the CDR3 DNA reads TGTGCTTGCCTGGGTCGGGTCAATCAGCCCCAGCATTTT.